The present entry profiles one T cell receptor beta chain with its context. Its target is unknown. This specimen belongs to a study of OX40 agonist ivuxolimab in advanced cancers. Study-wide background: The patients' treatment was ivuxolimab, an agonistic anti-OX40 (CD134) antibody. Three patients, one with hepatocellular carcinoma and two with cutaneous melanoma, achieved partial responses. Overall study findings and caveats: Antigen specificity was not determined for the expanded peripheral T cells. On average, a greater number of expanded clones characterised CD8+ T cells relative to CD4+.

Produced via immunoSEQ multiplex PCR; TCRdb's table is partial and in-frame only. The table has roughly 30,000 clones, more than 85% seen once. Germline CDR1 reads MGHRA; CDR2 reads YSYEKL. The CDR3 runs to 13 residues. Between the trimmed V and J ends, which lost 0 bases and 3 bases, there was a span of 6 bases. The chain couples TRBV4-1 to TRBJ2-7; no definite D call. The TCR sequence derives from an adult with an advanced solid tumor such as melanoma, head and neck, liver or kidney cancer. Sequencing was performed on CD4+ or CD8+ T cells sorted from blood, taken in a trial of the OX40 agonist ivuxolimab. The DNA for the CDR3 is TGCGCCAGCAGCCAAGACGGGCACTACGAGCAGTACTTC. This sequence encodes CASSQDGHYEQYF.